Following are 3 T cell receptor beta chains from one sample sequenced in a study of early T cells in non-severe SARS-CoV-2 infection. One entry per CDR3 protein results from TCRdb running MiXCR on the 5' RACE reads. The profile covers tens of thousands of distinct CDR3 sequences, with under 5% appearing a single time and about a sixth taken by the ten largest. Source material: whole blood. The receptors shown here come from an adult who was a healthcare worker with PCR-confirmed SARS-CoV-2 infection or an uninfected control (not recorded which).

This clonotype is labeled as medium-sized. The V gene is TRBV11-2, the J gene TRBJ2-1, with a weak D call TRBD1 (6 bases). Looked up from germline, CDR1 is SGHAT and CDR2 is FQNNGV. The germline V and J ends were trimmed by 5 bases and 6 bases, with 17 bases remaining between them. This CDR3 has 15 amino acids. The DNA for the CDR3 is TGTGCCAGCAGCCGTTACAGGGATAGGGGCAATGAGCAGTTCTTC. Translating gives CASSRYRDRGNEQFF.

This clonotype was seen at least ten times. This chain uses TRBV11-3 with TRBJ2-7; D remains unclear. V was pared by 5 bases and J by 3 bases, with 11 bases between. This CDR3 spans 13 amino acids. Germline V gives CDR1 SGHNT, CDR2 YENEEA. Written as DNA, the CDR3 is TGTGCCAGCAGCATAGGGCCTTACTACGAGCAGTACTTC. Residues: CASSIGPYYEQYF.

The chain couples TRBV12-3 or TRBV12-4 to TRBJ1-2, with TRBD1 as a possible D gene (5 bases). This CDR3 comprises 15 residues. V shed 6 bases and J shed 4 bases, with 18 bases lying between them. The CDR3 protein is CASSPGRLVLYGYTF. CDR3 sequence (DNA): TGTGCCAGCAGCCCGGGACGGCTTGTTCTCTATGGCTACACCTTC.